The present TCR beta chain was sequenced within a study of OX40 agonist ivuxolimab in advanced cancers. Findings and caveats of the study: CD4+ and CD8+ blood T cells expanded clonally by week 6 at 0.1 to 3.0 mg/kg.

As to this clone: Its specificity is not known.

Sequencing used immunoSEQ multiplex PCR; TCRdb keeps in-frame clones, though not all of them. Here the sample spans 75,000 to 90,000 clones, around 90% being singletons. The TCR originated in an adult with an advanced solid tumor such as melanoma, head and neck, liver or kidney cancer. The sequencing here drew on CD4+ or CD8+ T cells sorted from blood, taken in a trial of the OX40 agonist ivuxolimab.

The CDR3 nucleotides are TGTGCCTGGAGTGCAGGGGCTGGCTCTCATCAGCCCCAGCATTTT. Its protein product is CAWSAGAGSHQPQHF. The chain joins TRBV30 to TRBJ1-5; tentatively, D is TRBD1 (6 bases). Germline loops: CDR1 GTSNPN, CDR2 SVGIG (reference sequence). Trimming pared 1 base from V and 5 bases from J, leaving 15 bases between. The CDR3 sequence is 15 residues long.